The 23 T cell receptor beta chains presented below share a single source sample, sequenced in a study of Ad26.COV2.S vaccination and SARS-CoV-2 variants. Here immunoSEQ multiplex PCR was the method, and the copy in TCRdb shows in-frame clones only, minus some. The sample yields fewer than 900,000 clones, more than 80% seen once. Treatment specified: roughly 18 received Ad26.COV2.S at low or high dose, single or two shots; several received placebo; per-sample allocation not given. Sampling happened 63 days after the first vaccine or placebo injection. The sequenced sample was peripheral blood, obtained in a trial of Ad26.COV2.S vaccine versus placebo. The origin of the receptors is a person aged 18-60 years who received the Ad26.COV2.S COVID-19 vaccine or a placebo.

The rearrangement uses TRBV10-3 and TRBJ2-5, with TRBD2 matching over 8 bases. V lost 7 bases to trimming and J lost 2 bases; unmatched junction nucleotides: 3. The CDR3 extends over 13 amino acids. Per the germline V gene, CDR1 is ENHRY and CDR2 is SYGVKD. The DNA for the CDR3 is TGTGCCATCAAGCGGGGGACACAAGAGACCCAGTACTTC. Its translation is CAIKRGTQETQYF.

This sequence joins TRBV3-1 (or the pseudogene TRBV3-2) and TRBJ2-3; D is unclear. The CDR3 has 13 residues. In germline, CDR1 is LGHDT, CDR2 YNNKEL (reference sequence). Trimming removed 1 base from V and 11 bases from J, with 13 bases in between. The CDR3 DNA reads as TGTGCCAGCAGCCAAGGGTACAGCTCGTGGCAGTATTTT. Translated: CASSQGYSSWQYF.

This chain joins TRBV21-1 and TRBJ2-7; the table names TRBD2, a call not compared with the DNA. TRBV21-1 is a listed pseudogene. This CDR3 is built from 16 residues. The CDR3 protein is CASSKEMGGNGNEQYF. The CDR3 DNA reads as TGTGCCAGCAGCAAAGAGATGGGAGGGAATGGGAACGAGCAGTACTTC.

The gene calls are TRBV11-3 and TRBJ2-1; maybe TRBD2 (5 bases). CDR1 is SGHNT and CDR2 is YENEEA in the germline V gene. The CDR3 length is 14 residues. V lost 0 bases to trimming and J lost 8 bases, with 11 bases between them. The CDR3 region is CASSLEGDSYEQFF. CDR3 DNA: TGTGCCAGCAGCTTAGAGGGAGATTCATATGAGCAGTTCTTC.

The CDR3: CSVEHTGGAEQYF. In nucleotides, the CDR3 is TGCAGCGTTGAACATACAGGGGGCGCCGAGCAGTACTTC. The rearrangement uses TRBV29-1 and TRBJ2-7; 9 bases align to TRBD1. Germline loops: CDR1 SQVTM, CDR2 ANQGSEA. The CDR3 covers 13 residues. With V trimmed by 2 bases and J by 6 bases, 5 bases remained unmatched.

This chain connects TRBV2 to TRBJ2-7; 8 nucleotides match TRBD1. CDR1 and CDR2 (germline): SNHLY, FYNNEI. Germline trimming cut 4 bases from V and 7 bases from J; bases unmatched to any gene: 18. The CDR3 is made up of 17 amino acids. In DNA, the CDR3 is TGTGCCAGCAGTGCGATGCCGGGACAGGCGACACTCGAGGAGCAGTACTTC. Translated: CASSAMPGQATLEEQYF.

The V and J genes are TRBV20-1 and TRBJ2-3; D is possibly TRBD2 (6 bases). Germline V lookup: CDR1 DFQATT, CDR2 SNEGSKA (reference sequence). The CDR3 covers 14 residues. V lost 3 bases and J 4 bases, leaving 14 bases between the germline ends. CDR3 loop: CSASLGEVADTQYF. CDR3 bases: TGCAGTGCTAGTCTCGGGGAGGTGGCAGATACGCAGTATTTT.

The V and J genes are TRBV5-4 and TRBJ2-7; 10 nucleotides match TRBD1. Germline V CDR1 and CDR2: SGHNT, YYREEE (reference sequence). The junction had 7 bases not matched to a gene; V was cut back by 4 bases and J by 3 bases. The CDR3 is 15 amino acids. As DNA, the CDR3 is TGTGCCAGCAGCGCAGGACAGGGGGTGCTCTACGAGCAGTACTTC. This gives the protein CASSAGQGVLYEQYF.

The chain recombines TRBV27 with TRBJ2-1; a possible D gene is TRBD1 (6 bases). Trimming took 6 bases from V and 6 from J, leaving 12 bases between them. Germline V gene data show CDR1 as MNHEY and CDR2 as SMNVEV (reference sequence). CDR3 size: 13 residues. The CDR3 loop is CASSPTQGNEQFF. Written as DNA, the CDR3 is TGTGCCAGCAGCCCCACACAGGGCAATGAGCAGTTCTTC.

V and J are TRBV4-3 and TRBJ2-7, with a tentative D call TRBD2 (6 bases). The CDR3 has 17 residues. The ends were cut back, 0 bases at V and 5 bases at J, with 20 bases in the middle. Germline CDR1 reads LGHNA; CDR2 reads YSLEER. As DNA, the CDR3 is TGCGCCAGCAGCCAAGATACCCTGGGACTGGCGGCCAACGAGCAGTACTTC. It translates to CASSQDTLGLAANEQYF.

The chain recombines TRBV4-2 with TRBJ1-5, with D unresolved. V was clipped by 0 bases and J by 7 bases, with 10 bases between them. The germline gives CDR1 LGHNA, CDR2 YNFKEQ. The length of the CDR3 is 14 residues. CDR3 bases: TGTGCCAGCAGCCAAGATCTCACACGACAGCCCCAGCATTTT. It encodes CASSQDLTRQPQHF.

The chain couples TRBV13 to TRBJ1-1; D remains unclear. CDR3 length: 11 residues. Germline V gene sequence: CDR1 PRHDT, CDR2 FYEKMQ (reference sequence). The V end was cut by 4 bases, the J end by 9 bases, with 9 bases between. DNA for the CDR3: TGTGCCAGCAGCTATATCCCCCAAGCTTTCTTT. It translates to CASSYIPQAFF. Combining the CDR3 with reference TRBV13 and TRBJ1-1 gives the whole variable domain AAGVIQSPRHLIKEKRETATLKCYPIPRHDTVYWYQQGPGQDPQFLISFYEKMQSDKGSIPDRFSAQQFSDYHSELNMSSLELGDSALYFCASSYIPQAFFGQGTRLTVV.

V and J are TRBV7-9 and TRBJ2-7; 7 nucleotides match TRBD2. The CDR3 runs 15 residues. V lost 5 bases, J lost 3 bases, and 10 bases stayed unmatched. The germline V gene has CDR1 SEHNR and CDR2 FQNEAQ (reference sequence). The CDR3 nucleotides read TGTGCCAGCAGCCTTGGGGCTAGCGGAGTCTACGAGCAGTACTTC. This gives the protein CASSLGASGVYEQYF.

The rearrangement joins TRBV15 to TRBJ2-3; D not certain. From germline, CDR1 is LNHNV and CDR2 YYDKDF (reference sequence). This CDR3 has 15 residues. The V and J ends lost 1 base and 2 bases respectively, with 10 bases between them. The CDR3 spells CATSRVQSHTDTQYF. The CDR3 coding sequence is TGTGCCACCAGCAGAGTGCAATCGCACACAGATACGCAGTATTTT.

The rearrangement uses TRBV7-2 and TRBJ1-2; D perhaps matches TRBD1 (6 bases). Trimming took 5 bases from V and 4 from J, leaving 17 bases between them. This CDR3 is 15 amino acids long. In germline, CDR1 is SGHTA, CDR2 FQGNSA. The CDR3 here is CASSLDGGDRYGYTF. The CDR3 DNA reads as TGTGCCAGCAGCCTCGACGGGGGCGACCGCTATGGCTACACCTTC.

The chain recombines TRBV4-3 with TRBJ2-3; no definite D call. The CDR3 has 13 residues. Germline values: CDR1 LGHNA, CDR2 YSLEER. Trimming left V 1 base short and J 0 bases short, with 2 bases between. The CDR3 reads CASSQVSTDTQYF. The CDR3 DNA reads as TGCGCCAGCAGCCAAGTTAGCACAGATACGCAGTATTTT.

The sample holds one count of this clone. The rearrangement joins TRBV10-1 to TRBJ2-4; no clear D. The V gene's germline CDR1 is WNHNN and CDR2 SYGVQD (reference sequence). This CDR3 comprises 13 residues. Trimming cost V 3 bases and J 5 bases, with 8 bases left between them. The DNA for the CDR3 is TGCGCCAGCAGTGAAAGCGCTCAAAACATTCAGTACTTC. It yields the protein CASSESAQNIQYF.

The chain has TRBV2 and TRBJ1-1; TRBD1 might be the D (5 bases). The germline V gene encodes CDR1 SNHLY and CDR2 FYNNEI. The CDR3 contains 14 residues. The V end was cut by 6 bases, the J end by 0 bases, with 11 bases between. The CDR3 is CASRFGHLNTEAFF. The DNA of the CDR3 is TGTGCCAGCAGGTTCGGACACCTGAACACTGAAGCTTTCTTT.

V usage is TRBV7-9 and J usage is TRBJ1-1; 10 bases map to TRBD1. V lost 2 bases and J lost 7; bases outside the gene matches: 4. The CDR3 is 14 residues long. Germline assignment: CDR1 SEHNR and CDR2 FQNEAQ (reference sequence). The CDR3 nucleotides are TGTGCCAGCAGCTTATTCGGGACAGGGGTTGAAGCTTTCTTT. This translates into CASSLFGTGVEAFF.

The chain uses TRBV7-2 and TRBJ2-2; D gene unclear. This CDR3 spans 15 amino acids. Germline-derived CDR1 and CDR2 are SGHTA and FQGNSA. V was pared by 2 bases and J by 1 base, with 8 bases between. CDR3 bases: TGTGCCAGCAGCTTACAAGCCGGGAACACCGGGGAGCTGTTTTTT. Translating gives CASSLQAGNTGELFF.

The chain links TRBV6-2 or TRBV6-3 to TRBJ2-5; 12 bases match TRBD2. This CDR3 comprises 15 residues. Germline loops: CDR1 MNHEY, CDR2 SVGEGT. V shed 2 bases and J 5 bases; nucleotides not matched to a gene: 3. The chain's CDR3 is CASSYASGGAETQYF. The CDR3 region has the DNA TGTGCCAGCAGTTACGCTAGCGGGGGGGCGGAGACCCAGTACTTC.

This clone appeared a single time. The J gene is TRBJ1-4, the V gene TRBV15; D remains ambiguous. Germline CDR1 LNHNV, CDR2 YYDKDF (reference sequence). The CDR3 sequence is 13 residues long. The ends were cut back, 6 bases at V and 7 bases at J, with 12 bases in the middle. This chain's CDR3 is CATRRLTGEKLFF. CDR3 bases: TGTGCCACCAGGCGCCTTACGGGTGAAAAACTGTTTTTT.

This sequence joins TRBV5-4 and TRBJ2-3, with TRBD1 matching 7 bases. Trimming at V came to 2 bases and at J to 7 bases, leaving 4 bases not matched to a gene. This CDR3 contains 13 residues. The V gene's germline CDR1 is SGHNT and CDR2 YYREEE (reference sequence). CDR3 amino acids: CASSFQGGNTQYF. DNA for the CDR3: TGTGCCAGCAGCTTTCAAGGGGGCAATACGCAGTATTTT. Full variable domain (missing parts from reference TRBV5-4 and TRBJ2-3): ETGVTQSPTHLIKTRGQQVTLRCSSQSGHNTVSWYQQALGQGPQFIFQYYREEENGRGNFPPRFSGLQFPNYSSELNVNALELDDSALYLCASSFQGGNTQYFGPGTRLTVL.